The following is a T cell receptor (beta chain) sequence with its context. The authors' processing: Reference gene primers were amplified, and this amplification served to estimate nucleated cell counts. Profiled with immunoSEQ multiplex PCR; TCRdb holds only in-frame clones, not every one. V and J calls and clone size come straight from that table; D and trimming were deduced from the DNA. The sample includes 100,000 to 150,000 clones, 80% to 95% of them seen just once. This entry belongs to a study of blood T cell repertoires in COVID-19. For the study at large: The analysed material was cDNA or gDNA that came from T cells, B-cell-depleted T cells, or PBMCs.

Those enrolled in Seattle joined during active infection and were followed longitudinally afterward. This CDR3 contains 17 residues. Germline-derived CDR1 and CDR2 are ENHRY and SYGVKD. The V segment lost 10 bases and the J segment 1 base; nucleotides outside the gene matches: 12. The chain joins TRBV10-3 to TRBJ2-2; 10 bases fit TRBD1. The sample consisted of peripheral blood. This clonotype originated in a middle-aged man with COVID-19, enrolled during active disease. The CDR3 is CATRRDRGDLNTGELFF. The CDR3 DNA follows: TGTGCCACCCGACGGGACAGGGGCGACCTGAACACCGGGGAGCTGTTTTTT.